The 29 T cell receptor beta chains presented below share a single source sample, sequenced in a study of T-cell memory formation after mild COVID-19. TCRdb re-derived calls from the 5' RACE reads in MiXCR, one entry per CDR3 protein. The sample gives about 200,000 distinct CDR3 sequences, over 9% of which show up once; roughly 4% is in the top ten. Material: PBMCs or a T cell subset sorted from them (not recorded which). The receptors originated from a man between 18 and 35 years old who had mild COVID-19 (a few samples of this study predate the infection). Cell type and time point are not known.

This clonotype was recorded a few times. The genes are TRBV5-1 and TRBJ2-5; D gene uncertain. CDR1 and CDR2 (germline): SGHRS, YFSETQ. V was trimmed by 2 bases and J by 3 bases, leaving 8 bases between them. The CDR3 is 13 residues long. Here the CDR3 reads CASSFVQEETQYF. The CDR3 DNA is TGCGCCAGCAGCTTCGTGCAGGAAGAGACCCAGTACTTC.

The genes are TRBV5-1 and TRBJ2-2; 11 bases are shared with TRBD2. The CDR3 runs to 16 residues. Germline V lookup: CDR1 SGHRS, CDR2 YFSETQ. V was pared by 4 bases and J by 1 base, with 3 bases of the junction left unmatched. CDR3 loop: CASSPGTSGNTGELFF. The CDR3 region has the DNA TGCGCCAGCAGCCCTGGGACTAGCGGGAACACCGGGGAGCTGTTTTTT.

V usage is TRBV5-1 and J usage is TRBJ2-1; D remains unclear. Trimming cost V 0 bases and J 5 bases, with 15 bases left between them. In germline, CDR1 is SGHRS, CDR2 YFSETQ. The CDR3 is 16 amino acids. CDR3: CASSLDAAVPDNEQFF. In nucleotides, the CDR3 is TGCGCCAGCAGCTTGGATGCGGCGGTCCCCGACAATGAGCAGTTCTTC.

This clonotype has ten or more counts. The chain combines TRBV28 with TRBJ1-5, with D perhaps TRBD1 (6 bases). Trimming left V 6 bases short and J 6 bases short, with 12 bases between. The CDR3 has 13 residues. Germline values: CDR1 MDHEN, CDR2 SYDVKM. As DNA, the CDR3 is TGTGCCAGCAGAAGGGGGTCGGGTCAGCCCCAGCATTTT. It yields the protein CASRRGSGQPQHF.

This chain uses TRBV6-2 or TRBV6-3 with TRBJ2-3, with D tentatively TRBD1 (6 bases). This CDR3 has 17 residues. V lost 2 bases, J lost 0 bases, and 15 bases lay in between. The V gene's germline CDR1 is MNHEY and CDR2 SVGEGT. DNA of the CDR3: TGTGCCAGCAGTTACCCGTGGGGGCGGCCTAGCACAGATACGCAGTATTTT. This codes for CASSYPWGRPSTDTQYF.

The chain links TRBV6-5 to TRBJ1-2, with no clear D. The CDR3 is made up of 14 amino acids. Germline values: CDR1 MNHEY, CDR2 SVGAGI. Trimming removed 2 bases at V and 0 bases at J, with 7 bases between. The CDR3 region has the DNA TGTGCCAGCAGTTACGTAGCCTCTAACTATGGCTACACCTTC. Its protein product is CASSYVASNYGYTF.

This clonotype came up many times. V usage is TRBV7-2 and J usage is TRBJ1-2; 8 bases align to TRBD1. The CDR3 sequence is 15 residues long. J gave up 8 bases and V 5 bases, and 13 bases lay outside the gene matches. Germline V gene sequence: CDR1 SGHTA, CDR2 FQGNSA. The chain's CDR3 is CASSPAGQGVRGYTF. The CDR3 DNA sequence: TGTGCCAGCAGCCCGGCTGGACAGGGAGTGAGGGGCTACACCTTC.

This clonotype was counted a few times. The chain has TRBV19 and TRBJ1-5; maybe TRBD1 (6 bases). This CDR3 has 15 residues. CDR1 and CDR2 from the germline V gene are LNHDA and SQIVND (reference sequence). Trimming pared 5 bases from V and 3 bases from J, leaving 14 bases between. The CDR3 loop reads CASSVLQGYNQPQHF. CDR3 DNA: TGTGCCAGTAGTGTATTACAGGGATACAATCAGCCCCAGCATTTT.

The chain carries TRBV5-1 and TRBJ1-1; unclear D gene. The CDR3 is 14 amino acids. Trimming removed 4 bases from V and 3 bases from J, with 13 bases in between. CDR1 and CDR2 (germline): SGHRS, YFSETQ. The CDR3 loop is CASSLPGSYTEAFF. As DNA, the CDR3 is TGCGCCAGCAGCCTGCCCGGGAGCTACACTGAAGCTTTCTTT. Using reference TRBV5-1 and TRBJ1-1 for the parts outside the CDR3, the full variable domain is KAGVTQTPRYLIKTRGQQVTLSCSPISGHRSVSWYQQTPGQGLQFLFEYFSETQRNKGNFPGRFSGRQFSNSRSEMNVSTLELGDSALYLCASSLPGSYTEAFFGQGTRLTVV.

The chain recombines TRBV28 with TRBJ1-2; no clear D. The length of the CDR3 is 15 residues. Deletions cut 2 bases from V and 4 bases from J, with 14 bases between. Germline V gene lookup returns CDR1 MDHEN and CDR2 SYDVKM. CDR3 region: CASSLAAPGTYGYTF. The DNA for the CDR3 is TGTGCCAGCAGTTTAGCGGCCCCCGGTACCTATGGCTACACCTTC.

This clonotype was seen many times. The rearrangement joins TRBV25-1 to TRBJ2-7, with 7 bases matching TRBD1. V was clipped by 6 bases and J by 0 bases; unmatched bases: 8. There are 15 residues in the CDR3. The germline CDR1 and CDR2 sequences are MGHDK and SYGVNS. The CDR3 coding sequence is TGTGCCAGCAGCCCCAGTGACAGGGCCTCCTACGAGCAGTACTTC. The encoded protein is CASSPSDRASYEQYF.

This clonotype was seen more than once but under ten times. The genes are TRBV12-3 or TRBV12-4 and TRBJ2-5; D is unresolved. The germline V and J ends were trimmed by 2 bases and 5 bases, with 9 bases remaining between them. The CDR3 is 13 residues long. The CDR3 here is CASSLIVPETQYF. In DNA, the CDR3 is TGTGCCAGCAGTTTAATCGTACCCGAGACCCAGTACTTC.

V usage is TRBV9 and J usage is TRBJ1-3, with 7 bases aligning to TRBD1. This CDR3 is 18 amino acids long. Germline CDR1 reads SGDLS; CDR2 reads YYNGEE. Trimming took 0 bases from V and 0 from J; bases not matched to a gene: 9. CDR3 DNA sequence: TGTGCCAGCAGCGTAGGCCCCGGGACAGCCATCTCTGGAAACACCATATATTTT. It encodes CASSVGPGTAISGNTIYF.

The chain links TRBV29-1 to TRBJ2-6; D is possibly TRBD2 (5 bases). The CDR3 totals 14 residues. CDR1 and CDR2 from the germline V gene are SQVTM and ANQGSEA. The V and J ends lost 2 bases and 4 bases respectively, with 9 bases between them. This CDR3 reads CSVELGAGANVLTF. The CDR3 bases are TGCAGCGTTGAATTGGGAGCGGGGGCCAACGTCCTGACTTTC.

The sample holds a few counts of this clonotype. The genes are TRBV7-2 and TRBJ2-2, with D perhaps matching TRBD1 (6 bases). The V end was cut by 3 bases, the J end by 6 bases, with 11 bases between. The germline CDR1 and CDR2 sequences are SGHTA and FQGNSA. The CDR3 runs to 14 residues. The CDR3 sequence: CASSFTPGAGELFF. Here the CDR3 DNA reads TGTGCCAGCAGCTTTACTCCAGGGGCCGGGGAGCTGTTTTTT.

The CDR3, as DNA: TGTGCCAGCAGTAGCGGGGGGGCCCCGTTCTTC. Residues: CASSSGGAPFF. The chain uses TRBV12-3 or TRBV12-4 and TRBJ2-1; 10 bases are a match to TRBD2. The CDR3 has 11 amino acids. V shed 5 bases and J 15 bases; nucleotides not matched to a gene: 4.

This sequence joins TRBV4-3 and TRBJ1-2; D is perhaps TRBD1 (5 bases). CDR3 length equals 14 residues. Trimming cost V 4 bases and J 5 bases, with 14 bases left between them. Germline values: CDR1 LGHNA, CDR2 YSLEER. The CDR3 reads CASSLRWGAYGYTF. CDR3 nucleotide sequence: TGCGCCAGCAGCCTAAGATGGGGCGCGTATGGCTACACCTTC.

V gene TRBV20-1 combines with J gene TRBJ2-7; D uncertain. Germline CDR1 is DFQATT and CDR2 is SNEGSKA (reference sequence). Trimming cost V 2 bases and J 6 bases, with 8 bases left between them. The CDR3 is made up of 11 amino acids. This CDR3 reads CSARYWGEQYF. As DNA, the CDR3 is TGCAGTGCTAGATATTGGGGCGAGCAGTACTTC.

The chain links TRBV25-1 to TRBJ1-5; perhaps TRBD1 as D (5 bases). The V gene lost 1 base and the J gene lost 2 bases, with 6 bases spanning the gap. There are 14 residues in the CDR3. Germline CDR1 and CDR2: MGHDK and SYGVNS. The CDR3 spells CASSELGGNQPQHF. The CDR3 coding sequence is TGTGCCAGCAGTGAATTAGGGGGCAATCAGCCCCAGCATTTT.

This clonotype was picked up a small number of times. The chain recombines TRBV24-1 with TRBJ2-1, with D maybe TRBD1 (5 bases). CDR1 and CDR2 from the germline V gene are KGHDR and SFDVKD. V was clipped by 5 bases and J by 5 bases, with 9 bases between them. The CDR3 is 13 amino acids. In DNA, the CDR3 is TGTGCCACCAGTGGGCAGGGCGACAATGAGCAGTTCTTC. Its translation: CATSGQGDNEQFF.

This clonotype was counted only a few times. The chain combines TRBV12-3 or TRBV12-4 with TRBJ1-1; D possibly corresponds to TRBD1 (5 bases). V was trimmed by 5 bases and J by 4 bases, leaving 11 bases between them. This CDR3 has 13 residues. The CDR3 here is CASSRRQSTEAFF. DNA for the CDR3: TGTGCCAGCAGTCGGAGACAGTCCACTGAAGCTTTCTTT.

The chain carries TRBV6-6 and TRBJ2-3; D gene ambiguous. With 2 bases removed from V and 6 bases from J, the gap between germline ends came to 3 bases. CDR1 is MNHNY, CDR2 SVGAGI, per germline (reference sequence). The CDR3 totals 11 residues. The chain's CDR3 is CASSYRDTQYF. The CDR3 DNA reads TGTGCCAGCAGTTACCGGGATACGCAGTATTTT.

This clonotype came up once. The chain links TRBV11-3 to TRBJ2-5, with D unclear. CDR3 length: 13 amino acids. The V gene's germline CDR1 is SGHNT and CDR2 YENEEA. Trimming took off 1 base at V and 5 bases at J, with 8 bases between the two ends. The CDR3 coding sequence is TGTGCCAGCAGCTTAGTAGAGAGCGAGACCCAGTACTTC. Its translation: CASSLVESETQYF.

In this sample, this clonotype turned up many times. The chain combines TRBV10-2 with TRBJ2-3, with a tentative D call TRBD2 (7 bases). The V end was cut by 0 bases, the J end by 2 bases, with 9 bases between. In germline, CDR1 is WSHSY, CDR2 SAAADI. CDR3 length equals 15 residues. CDR3 nucleotides: TGCGCCAGCAGTGAGTCTCGGGGGGCCACAGATACGCAGTATTTT. This codes for CASSESRGATDTQYF.

This clonotype came up many times. This chain connects TRBV5-1 to TRBJ1-6; no clear D. Trimming removed 0 bases from V and 8 bases from J, with 9 bases in between. Germline-derived CDR1 and CDR2 are SGHRS and YFSETQ. This CDR3 comprises 14 residues. The chain's CDR3 is CASSLEGVDSPLHF. As DNA, the CDR3 is TGCGCCAGCAGCTTGGAAGGAGTGGATTCACCCCTCCACTTT.

This clonotype qualifies as medium-sized. The chain links TRBV11-2 to TRBJ2-3, with D unresolved. With 6 bases removed from V and 0 bases from J, the gap between germline ends came to 16 bases. The CDR3 is made up of 16 amino acids. Germline-derived CDR1 and CDR2 are SGHAT and FQNNGV. Here the CDR3 reads CASRYTGRTSTDTQYF. Written as DNA, the CDR3 is TGTGCCAGCAGGTATACGGGCAGGACCAGCACAGATACGCAGTATTTT.

The sample holds a few counts of this clonotype. The chain employs TRBV4-1 and TRBJ2-7; D ambiguous. The CDR3 loop spans 14 amino acids. Trimming left V 0 bases short and J 7 bases short, with 13 bases between. CDR1 MGHRA and CDR2 YSYEKL come from the germline V gene. CDR3 sequence reads: CASSQEFSAAEQYF. The DNA of the CDR3 is TGCGCCAGCAGCCAAGAGTTTTCGGCGGCTGAGCAGTACTTC.

The chain combines TRBV12-3 or TRBV12-4 with TRBJ1-1; 7 nucleotides match TRBD1. The junction had 8 bases not matched to a gene; V was cut back by 6 bases and J by 4 bases. The CDR3 totals 14 residues. The CDR3, as DNA: TGTGCCAGCAGGTATTGGACAGGCGGCACTGAAGCTTTCTTT. This sequence encodes CASRYWTGGTEAFF.

This chain joins TRBV11-2 and TRBJ1-6; D may be TRBD1 (6 bases). Germline V lookup: CDR1 SGHAT, CDR2 FQNNGV. CDR3 size: 18 residues. The V and J ends lost 7 bases and 1 base respectively, with 20 bases between them. CDR3 DNA sequence: TGTGCCAGCACCCACCCGCGAGGGGGGAAATCCTATAATTCACCCCTCCACTTT. It specifies CASTHPRGGKSYNSPLHF.